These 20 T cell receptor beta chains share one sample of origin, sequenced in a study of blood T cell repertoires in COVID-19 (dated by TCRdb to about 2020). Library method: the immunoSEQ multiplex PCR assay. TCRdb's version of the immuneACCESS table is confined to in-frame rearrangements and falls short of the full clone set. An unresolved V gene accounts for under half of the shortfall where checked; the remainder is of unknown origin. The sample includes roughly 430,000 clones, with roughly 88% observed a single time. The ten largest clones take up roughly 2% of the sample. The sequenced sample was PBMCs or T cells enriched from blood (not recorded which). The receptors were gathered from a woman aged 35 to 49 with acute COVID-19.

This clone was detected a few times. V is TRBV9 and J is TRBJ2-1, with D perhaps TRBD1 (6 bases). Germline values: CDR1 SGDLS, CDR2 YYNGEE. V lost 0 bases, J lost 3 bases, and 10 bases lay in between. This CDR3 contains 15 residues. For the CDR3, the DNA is TGTGCCAGCAGCGTAGGGGACACTTTCTACAATGAGCAGTTCTTC. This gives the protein CASSVGDTFYNEQFF.

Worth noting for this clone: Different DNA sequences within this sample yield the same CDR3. The CDR3: CASSPRDRGYGYTF. In DNA form, the CDR3 reads TGTGCCAGCTCACCCCGGGACAGGGGCTATGGCTACACCTTC. The chain carries TRBV18 and TRBJ1-2; 10 positions agree with TRBD1. J was trimmed by 4 bases and V by 3 bases; bases with no gene match: 2. CDR1 KGHSH and CDR2 LQKENI come from the germline V gene. This CDR3 has 14 residues.

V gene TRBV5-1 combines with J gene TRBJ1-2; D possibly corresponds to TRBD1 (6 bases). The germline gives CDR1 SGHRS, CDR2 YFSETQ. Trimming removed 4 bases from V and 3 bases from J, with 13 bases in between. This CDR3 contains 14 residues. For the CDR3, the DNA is TGCGCCAGCAGCGGAGGACAGTCCTACTATGGCTACACCTTC. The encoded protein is CASSGGQSYYGYTF.

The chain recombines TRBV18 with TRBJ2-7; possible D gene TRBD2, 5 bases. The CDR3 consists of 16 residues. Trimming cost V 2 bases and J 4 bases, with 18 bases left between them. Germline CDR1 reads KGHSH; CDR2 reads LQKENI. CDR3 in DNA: TGTGCCAGCTCACCAAGAGGGTTAGGGATTGATTACGAGCAGTACTTC. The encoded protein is CASSPRGLGIDYEQYF.

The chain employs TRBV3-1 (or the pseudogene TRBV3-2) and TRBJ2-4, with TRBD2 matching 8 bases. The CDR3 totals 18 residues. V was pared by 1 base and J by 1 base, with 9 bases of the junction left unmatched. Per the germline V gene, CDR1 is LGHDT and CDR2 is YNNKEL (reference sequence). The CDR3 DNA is TGTGCCAGCAGCCAAGGGGTAGCGGGGACCATCGCCAAAAACATTCAGTACTTC. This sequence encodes CASSQGVAGTIAKNIQYF.

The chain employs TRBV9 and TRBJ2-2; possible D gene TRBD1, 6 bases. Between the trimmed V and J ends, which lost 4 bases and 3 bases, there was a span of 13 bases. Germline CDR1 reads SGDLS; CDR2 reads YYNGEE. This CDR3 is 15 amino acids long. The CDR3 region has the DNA TGTGCCAGCAGCAAAAATCAGGGGCACACCGGGGAGCTGTTTTTT. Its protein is CASSKNQGHTGELFF.

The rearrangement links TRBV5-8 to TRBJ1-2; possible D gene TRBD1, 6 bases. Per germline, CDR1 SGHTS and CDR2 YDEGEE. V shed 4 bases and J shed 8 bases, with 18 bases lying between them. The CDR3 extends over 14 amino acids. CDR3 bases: TGTGCCAGCAGCACGTGGACAGTACAAGGGGGCTACACCTTC. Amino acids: CASSTWTVQGGYTF.

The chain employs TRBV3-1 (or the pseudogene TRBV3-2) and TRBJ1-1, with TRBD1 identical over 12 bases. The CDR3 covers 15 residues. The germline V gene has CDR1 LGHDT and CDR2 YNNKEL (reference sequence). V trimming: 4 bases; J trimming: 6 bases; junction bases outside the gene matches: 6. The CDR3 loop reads CASSPPGQGASEAFF. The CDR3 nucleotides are TGTGCCAGCAGCCCGCCGGGACAGGGGGCTTCTGAAGCTTTCTTT.

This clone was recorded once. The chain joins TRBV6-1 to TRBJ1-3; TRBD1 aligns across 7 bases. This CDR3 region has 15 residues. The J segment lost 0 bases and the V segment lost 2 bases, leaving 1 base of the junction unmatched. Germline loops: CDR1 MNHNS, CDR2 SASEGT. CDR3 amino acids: CASSERQGSGNTIYF. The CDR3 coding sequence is TGTGCCAGCAGTGAAAGACAGGGCTCTGGAAACACCATATATTTT.

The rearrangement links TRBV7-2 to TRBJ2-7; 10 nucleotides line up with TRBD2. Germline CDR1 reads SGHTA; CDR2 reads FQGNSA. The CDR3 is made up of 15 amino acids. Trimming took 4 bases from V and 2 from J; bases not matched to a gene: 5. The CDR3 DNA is TGTGCCAGCAGCTCTAGCGGGGGTCCGACCTACGAGCAGTACTTC. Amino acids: CASSSSGGPTYEQYF.

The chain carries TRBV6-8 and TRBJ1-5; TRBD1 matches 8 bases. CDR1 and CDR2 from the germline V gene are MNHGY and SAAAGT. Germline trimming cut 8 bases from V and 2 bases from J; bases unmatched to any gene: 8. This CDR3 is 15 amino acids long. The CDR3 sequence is CASPQPTGGNQPQHF. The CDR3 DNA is TGTGCCAGCCCCCAACCGACAGGGGGCAATCAGCCCCAGCATTTT.

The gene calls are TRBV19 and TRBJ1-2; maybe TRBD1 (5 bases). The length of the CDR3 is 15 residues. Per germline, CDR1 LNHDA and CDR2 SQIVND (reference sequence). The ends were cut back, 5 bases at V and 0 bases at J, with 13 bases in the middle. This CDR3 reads CASSPFWGPNYGYTF. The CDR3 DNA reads TGTGCCAGTAGTCCCTTTTGGGGCCCTAACTATGGCTACACCTTC.

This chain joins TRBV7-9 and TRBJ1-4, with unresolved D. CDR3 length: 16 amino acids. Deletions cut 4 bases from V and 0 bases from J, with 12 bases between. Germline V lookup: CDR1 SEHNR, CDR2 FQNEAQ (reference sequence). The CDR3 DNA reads TGTGCCAGCAGCTCAACAAGAGACTCAACTAATGAAAAACTGTTTTTT. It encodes CASSSTRDSTNEKLFF. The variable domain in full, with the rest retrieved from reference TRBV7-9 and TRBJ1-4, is DTGVSQNPRHKITKRGQNVTFRCDPISEHNRLYWYRQTLGQGPEFLTYFQNEAQLEKSRLLSDRFSAERPKGSFSTLEIQRTEQGDSAMYLCASSSTRDSTNEKLFFGSGTQLSVL.

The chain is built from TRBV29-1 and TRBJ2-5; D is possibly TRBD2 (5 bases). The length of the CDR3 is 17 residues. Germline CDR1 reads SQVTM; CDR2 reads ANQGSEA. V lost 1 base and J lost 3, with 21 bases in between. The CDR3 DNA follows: TGCAGCGTTGAAGGCCTTTTCAGGTCGGAGGTAAAAGAGACCCAGTACTTC. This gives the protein CSVEGLFRSEVKETQYF.

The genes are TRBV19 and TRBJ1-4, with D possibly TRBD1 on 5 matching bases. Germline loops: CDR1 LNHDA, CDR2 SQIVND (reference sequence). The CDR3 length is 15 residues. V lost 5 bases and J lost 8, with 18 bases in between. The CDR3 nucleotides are TGTGCCAGTAGTCTACAACAAAGACCAGGGGAAAAACTGTTTTTT. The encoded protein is CASSLQQRPGEKLFF.

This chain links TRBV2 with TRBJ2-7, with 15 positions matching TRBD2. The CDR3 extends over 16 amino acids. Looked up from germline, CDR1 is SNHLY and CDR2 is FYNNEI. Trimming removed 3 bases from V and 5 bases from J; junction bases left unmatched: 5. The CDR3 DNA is TGTGCCAGCAGTGACTTCAGGACTAGCGGGGGGGACGAGCAGTACTTC. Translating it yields CASSDFRTSGGDEQYF.

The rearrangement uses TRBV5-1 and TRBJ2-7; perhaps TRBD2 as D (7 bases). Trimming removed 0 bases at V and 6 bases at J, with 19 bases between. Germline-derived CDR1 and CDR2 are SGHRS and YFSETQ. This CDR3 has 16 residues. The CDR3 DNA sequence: TGCGCCAGCAGCTTGGGGGGCGGGGGCGACCCCGGCGAGCAGTACTTC. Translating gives CASSLGGGGDPGEQYF.

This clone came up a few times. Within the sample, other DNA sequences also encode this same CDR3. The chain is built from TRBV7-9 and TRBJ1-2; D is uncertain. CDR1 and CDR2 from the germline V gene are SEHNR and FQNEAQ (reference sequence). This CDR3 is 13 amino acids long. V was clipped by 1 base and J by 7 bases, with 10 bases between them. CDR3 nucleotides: TGTGCCAGCAGCTTAGGGCAAGGAGGTGGCTACACCTTC. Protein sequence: CASSLGQGGGYTF.

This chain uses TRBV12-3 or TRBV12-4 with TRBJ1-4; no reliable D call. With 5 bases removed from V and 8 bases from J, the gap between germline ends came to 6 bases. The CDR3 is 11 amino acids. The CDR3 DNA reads TGTGCCAGCAGTCACGCGGAAAAACTGTTTTTT. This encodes CASSHAEKLFF.

CDR3 protein: CASSNGSGSGNTIYF. The CDR3 DNA is TGTGCCAGCAGCAATGGTTCCGGCTCTGGAAACACCATATATTTT. The rearrangement links TRBV21-1 to TRBJ1-3. TRBV21-1 is classified as a pseudogene. The CDR3 length is 15 residues.